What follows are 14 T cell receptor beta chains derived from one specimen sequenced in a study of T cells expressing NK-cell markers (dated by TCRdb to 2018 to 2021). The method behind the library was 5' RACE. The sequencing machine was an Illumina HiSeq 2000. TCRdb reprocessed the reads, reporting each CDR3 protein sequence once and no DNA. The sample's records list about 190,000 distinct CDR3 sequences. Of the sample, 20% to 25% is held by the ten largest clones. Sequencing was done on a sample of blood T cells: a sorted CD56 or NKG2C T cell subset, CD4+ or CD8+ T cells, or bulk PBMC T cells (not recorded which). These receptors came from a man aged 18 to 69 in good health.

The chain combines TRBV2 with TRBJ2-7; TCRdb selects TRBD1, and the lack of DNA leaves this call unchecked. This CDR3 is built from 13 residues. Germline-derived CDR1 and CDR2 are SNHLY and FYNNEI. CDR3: CAIRDSSTYEQYF.

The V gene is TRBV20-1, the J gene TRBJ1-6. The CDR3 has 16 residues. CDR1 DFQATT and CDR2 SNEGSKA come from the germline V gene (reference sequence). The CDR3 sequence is CSARDRKGPINSPLHF.

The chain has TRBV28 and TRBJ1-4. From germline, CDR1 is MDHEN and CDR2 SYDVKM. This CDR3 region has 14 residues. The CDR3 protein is CASTPTSRGEKLFF.

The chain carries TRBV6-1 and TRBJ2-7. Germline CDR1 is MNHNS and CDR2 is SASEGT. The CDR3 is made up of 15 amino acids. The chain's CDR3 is CASSPYGEKTYEQYF.

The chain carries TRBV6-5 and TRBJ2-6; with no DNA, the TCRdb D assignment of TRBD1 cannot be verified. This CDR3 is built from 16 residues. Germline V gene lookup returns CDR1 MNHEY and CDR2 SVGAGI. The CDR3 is CASSYSVRTGANVLTF.

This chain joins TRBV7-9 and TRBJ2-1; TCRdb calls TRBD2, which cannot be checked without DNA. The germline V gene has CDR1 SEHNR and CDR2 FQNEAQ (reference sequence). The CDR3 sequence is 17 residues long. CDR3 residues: CASSFIYGLAGYNEQFF.

The CDR3 spells CASSPASSGRSYEQYF. The chain uses TRBV11-2 and TRBJ2-7; TCRdb proposes TRBD2, but this gene call is untestable without DNA. Looked up from germline, CDR1 is SGHAT and CDR2 is FQNNGV. The CDR3 consists of 16 residues.

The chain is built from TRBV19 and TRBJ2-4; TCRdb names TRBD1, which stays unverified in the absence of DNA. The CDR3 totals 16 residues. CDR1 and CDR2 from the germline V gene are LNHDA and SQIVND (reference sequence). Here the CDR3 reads CASSPRTALAKNIQYF.

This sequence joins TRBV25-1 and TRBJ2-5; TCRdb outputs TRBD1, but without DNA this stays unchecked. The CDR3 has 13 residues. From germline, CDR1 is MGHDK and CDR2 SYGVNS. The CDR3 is CASSEFQGETQYF.

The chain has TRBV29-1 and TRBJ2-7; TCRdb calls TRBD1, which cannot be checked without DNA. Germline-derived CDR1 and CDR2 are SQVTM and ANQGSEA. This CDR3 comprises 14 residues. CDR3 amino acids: CSVEDRTQTYEQYF.

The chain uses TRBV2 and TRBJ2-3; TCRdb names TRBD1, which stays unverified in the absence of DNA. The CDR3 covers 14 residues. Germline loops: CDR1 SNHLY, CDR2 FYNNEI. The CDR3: CASTVGSPADTQYF.

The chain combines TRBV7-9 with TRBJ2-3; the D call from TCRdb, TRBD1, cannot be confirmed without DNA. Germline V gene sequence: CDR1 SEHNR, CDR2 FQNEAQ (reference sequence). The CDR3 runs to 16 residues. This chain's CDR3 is CASSFGTDPRADTQYF.

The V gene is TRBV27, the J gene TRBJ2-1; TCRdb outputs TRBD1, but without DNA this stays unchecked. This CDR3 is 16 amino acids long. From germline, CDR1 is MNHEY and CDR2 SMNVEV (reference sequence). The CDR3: CASSKIGTGTYNEQFF.

Here the CDR3 reads CASSQDGRGPQETQYF. The rearrangement joins TRBV4-1 to TRBJ2-5; TCRdb's assignment of TRBD2 cannot be checked, as there is no DNA. This CDR3 comprises 16 residues. Germline CDR1 MGHRA, CDR2 YSYEKL.